This is a list of T cell receptor beta chains from one sample in a study of monozygotic twins with inflammatory bowel disease. TCRdb derives one entry per CDR3 protein from the 5' RACE reads, leaving out DNA. The table for this sample gives about 160,000 distinct CDR3 sequences. The specimen was blood. The receptors shown here come from a human donor with ulcerative colitis or Crohn's disease, or a healthy co-twin of an affected twin (not recorded which). Both conserved end residues are part of each CDR3.

TRBJ2-5 TRBV19 CASSGGSGGETQYF
TRBJ2-3 TRBV4-3 CASSQDIFLSTDTQYF
TRBJ2-3 TRBV29-1 CSVVEGTDTQYF
TRBJ1-2 TRBV7-9 CASSSGQGGNYGYTF
TRBJ1-1 TRBV5-5 CASSLGSIHQEAFF
TRBJ2-1 TRBV7-2 CASSRYSNEQFF
TRBJ2-3 TRBV24-1 CATSDLEAEGSTDTQYF
TRBJ2-1 TRBV24-1 CATSDLRQGSTGQFF
TRBJ1-2 TRBV7-2 CASSLGQTYGYTF
TRBJ2-2 TRBV7-6 CASSLWDTTNTGELFF
TRBJ2-1 TRBV7-9 CASSLGLAGGTYNEQFF
TRBJ2-7 TRBV25-1 CASSETEGWGYEQYF
TRBJ2-1 TRBV4-1 CASSQVSASSYNEQFF
TRBJ1-2 TRBV28 CASSPLGTGNGYTF
TRBJ2-3 TRBV5-1 CASSRTLREGPDTQYF
TRBJ2-1 TRBV7-6 CASSSLNEQFF
TRBJ2-5 TRBV11-1 CASSTTSLETQYF
TRBJ2-2 TRBV5-1 CASSLGGQTTGELFF
TRBJ2-7 TRBV5-1 CASRPGTGGSYEQYF
TRBJ2-1 TRBV6-5 CASSYGGSYNEQFF